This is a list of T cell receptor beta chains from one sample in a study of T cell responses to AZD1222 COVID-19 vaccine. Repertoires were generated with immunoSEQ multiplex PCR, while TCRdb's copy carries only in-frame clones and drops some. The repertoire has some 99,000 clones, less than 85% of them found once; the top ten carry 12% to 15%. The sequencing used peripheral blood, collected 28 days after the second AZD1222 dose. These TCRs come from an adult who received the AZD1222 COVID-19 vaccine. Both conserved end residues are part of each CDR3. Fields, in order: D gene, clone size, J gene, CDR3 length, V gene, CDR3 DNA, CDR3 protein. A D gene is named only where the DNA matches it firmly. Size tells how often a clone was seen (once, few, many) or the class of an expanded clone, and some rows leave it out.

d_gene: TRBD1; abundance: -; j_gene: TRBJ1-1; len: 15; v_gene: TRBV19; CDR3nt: TGTGCCAGTAGTCCTCACGAAGGGACAGTGACTGAAGCTTTCTTT; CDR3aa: CASSPHEGTVTEAFF
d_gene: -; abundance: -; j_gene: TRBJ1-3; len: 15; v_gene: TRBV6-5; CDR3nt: TGTGCCAGCAGTTACTCGTCAGGGCTTGAAAACACCATATATTTT; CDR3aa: CASSYSSGLENTIYF
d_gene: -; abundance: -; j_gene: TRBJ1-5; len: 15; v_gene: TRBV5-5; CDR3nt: TGTGCCAGCAGCCTGAAAGCAGGGGATAGCCAGCCCCAGCATTTT; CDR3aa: CASSLKAGDSQPQHF
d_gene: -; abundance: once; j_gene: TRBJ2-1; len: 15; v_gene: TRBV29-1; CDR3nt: TGCAGCGTTGAAGATCGGAGGGGGCGCTTAGATGAGCAGTTCTTC; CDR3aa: CSVEDRRGRLDEQFF
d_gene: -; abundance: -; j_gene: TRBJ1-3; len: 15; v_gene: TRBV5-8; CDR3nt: TGTGCCAGCAGCTTAGGGAGCCAAACGGGAAACACCATATATTTT; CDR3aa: CASSLGSQTGNTIYF
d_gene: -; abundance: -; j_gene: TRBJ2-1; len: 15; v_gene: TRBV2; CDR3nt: TGTGCCAGCAGTGAGATCGGGGGATTGATCAATGAGCAGTTCTTC; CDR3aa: CASSEIGGLINEQFF
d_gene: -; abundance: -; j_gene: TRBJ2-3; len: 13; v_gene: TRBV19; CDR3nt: TGTGCCAGTAGTATTAAGGCCACAGATACGCAGTATTTT; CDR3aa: CASSIKATDTQYF
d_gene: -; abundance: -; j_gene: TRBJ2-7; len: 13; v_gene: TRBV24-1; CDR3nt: TGTGCCACCAGTGAAGGAGGTCCCTACGAGCAGTACTTC; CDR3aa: CATSEGGPYEQYF
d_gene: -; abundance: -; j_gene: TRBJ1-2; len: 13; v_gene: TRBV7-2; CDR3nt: TGTGCCAGCAGCTCGACCGCGAACTATGGCTACACCTTC; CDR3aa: CASSSTANYGYTF
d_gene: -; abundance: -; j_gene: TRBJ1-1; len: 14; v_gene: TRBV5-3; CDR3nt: TGTGCCAGAAGCTCGGACGGGGCGAACACTGAAGCTTTCTTT; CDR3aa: CARSSDGANTEAFF
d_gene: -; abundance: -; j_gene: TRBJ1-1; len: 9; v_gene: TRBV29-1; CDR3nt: TGCAGCGTTGACCCTGAAGCTTTCTTT; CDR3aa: CSVDPEAFF
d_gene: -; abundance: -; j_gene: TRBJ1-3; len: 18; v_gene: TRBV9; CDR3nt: TGTGCCAGCAGCGTAGGCCCGGCGCGTTCTCTGGGAGGAAACACCATATATTTT; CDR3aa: CASSVGPARSLGGNTIYF
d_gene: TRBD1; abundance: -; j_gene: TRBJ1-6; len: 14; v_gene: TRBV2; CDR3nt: TGTGCCAGCAGTTGGGACAGGGGAAGGTCACCCCTCCACTTT; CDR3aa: CASSWDRGRSPLHF
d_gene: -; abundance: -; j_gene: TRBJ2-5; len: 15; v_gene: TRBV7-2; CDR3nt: TGTGCCAGCAGCTTAGGGGGGGCATTCCAGGAGACCCAGTACTTC; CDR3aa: CASSLGGAFQETQYF
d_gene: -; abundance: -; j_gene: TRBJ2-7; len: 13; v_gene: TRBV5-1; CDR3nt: TGCGCCTCCATGGGGGCGGGCCTCTACGAGCAGTACTTC; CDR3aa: CASMGAGLYEQYF
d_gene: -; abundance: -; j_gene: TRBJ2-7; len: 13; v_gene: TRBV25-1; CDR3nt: TGTGCCAGCAGTGATTATGGCTCCTACGAGCAGTACTTC; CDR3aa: CASSDYGSYEQYF